This TCR beta chain is from a study of vaccination and CD4 T cells after COVID-19. To note about this clonotype: Its antigen is still unknown.

Trimming pared 3 bases from V and 1 base from J, leaving 11 bases between. Germline loops: CDR1 SGHNT, CDR2 YYREEE (reference sequence). This CDR3 comprises 14 residues. The treatment is: approximately 9-day PBMC culture with coronavirus spike peptide pools or control peptides (ViraFEST assay). Sequence data for DNA of cultured CD4+ T cells were generated by the Oncomine TCR Beta short-read assay. In TCRdb, the PCR reads were re-called with MiXCR into one record per CDR3 protein. The table includes approximately 15,000 distinct CDR3 sequences, less than 40% detected once. This specimen was CD4+ T cells from blood, cultured in vitro, taken before SARS-CoV-2 vaccination. The TCR comes from a human donor who received a COVID-19 vaccine. The chain links TRBV5-4 to TRBJ2-7; D may be TRBD2 (6 bases). The CDR3 bases are TGTGCCAGCAGCTACGGGACTCCGTCCTACGAGCAGTACTTC. Its translation is CASSYGTPSYEQYF.